This T cell receptor beta chain was profiled in a study of T cells after yellow fever vaccination. This CDR3 region has 16 residues. Looked up from germline, CDR1 is ENHRY and CDR2 is SYGVKD. The ends lost 6 bases at V and 8 bases at J; junction bases unmatched: 13. TCRdb re-called the 5' RACE reads with MiXCR, one entry per CDR3 protein. The sample includes a few hundred thousand distinct CDR3 sequences, around 12% of them seen just once. The material was CD4+ T cells sorted from PBMCs, obtained 15 days after the yellow fever booster vaccination. The TCR originated in a man aged 18 to 35 who received the YFV17D yellow fever vaccine. The V gene is TRBV10-3, the J gene TRBJ1-2; 12 bases match TRBD1. The CDR3 spells CAISLAGTGGDGGYTF. The CDR3 DNA reads TGTGCCATCAGCCTCGCCGGGACAGGGGGCGACGGAGGCTACACCTTC.